A selection of T cell receptor beta chains follows, all from one sample in a study of immune evolution from preneoplasia to lung adenocarcinoma. Only in-frame clones appear in the TCRdb table, and some are missing; sequencing was by immunoSEQ multiplex PCR. The sample consists of 9,600 or so clones, more than 60% of them appearing once. Input material: FFPE lung adenocarcinoma in situ tissue. These receptors all come from a person aged 55-80 years with lung adenocarcinoma. CDR3s include the opening cysteine and the closing phenylalanine or tryptophan. Each record gives: CDR3 DNA, CDR3 protein, J gene, D gene, V gene, clone size. D genes are given only for firm matches. Size values are once, few and many counts, or a class for expanded clones, and some rows have none.

TGTGCCAGCAGCAGACAGGGACTAACTGAAGCTTTCTTT	CASSRQGLTEAFF	TRBJ1-1	TRBD1	TRBV2	NA
TGTGCCAGCAGCTTAATGGGTGGGAACACTGAAGCTTTCTTT	CASSLMGGNTEAFF	TRBJ1-1	NA	TRBV11-2	NA
TGTGCCAGCAGTCGGGACAAAGGCGAAAAACTGTTTTTT	CASSRDKGEKLFF	TRBJ1-4	NA	TRBV2	NA
TGTGCCAGCAGCTTGGTCAGGGGAGTCACAGATACGCAGTATTTT	CASSLVRGVTDTQYF	TRBJ2-3	NA	TRBV5-6	NA
TGTGCCAGCAGCCGCGGACAGGGGGCGGGCGAGCAGTACTTC	CASSRGQGAGEQYF	TRBJ2-7	TRBD1	TRBV11-1	NA
TGCGCCAGCAGCTTGGGGGCAGGGCACGGCTACACCTTC	CASSLGAGHGYTF	TRBJ1-2	NA	TRBV5-1	NA
TGTGCCAGCAGCGTAGCTGGCGCCACTGCTAATGAAAAACTGTTTTTT	CASSVAGATANEKLFF	TRBJ1-4	NA	TRBV9	NA
TGCGCCAGCAGCTTGGCGGAGGCAGGACGGGAAGGTTCACCCCTCCACTTT	CASSLAEAGREGSPLHF	TRBJ1-6	NA	TRBV5-1	NA
TGTGCCAGCAGTTATAGCGGGGACACAAGGGAGCAGTACTTC	CASSYSGDTREQYF	TRBJ2-7	TRBD2	TRBV6-5	NA
TGTGCCAGCTCACCCTCCGGGGCAGCGAGGGGAAACACCATATATTTT	CASSPSGAARGNTIYF	TRBJ1-3	NA	TRBV18	NA
TGTGCCAGCAGCTTGGTGGGGGGCACTAACTATGGCTACACCTTC	CASSLVGGTNYGYTF	TRBJ1-2	NA	TRBV5-8	NA
TGTGCCAGCAGCTTAAACAGGCCGGGATCCGGGGAGCTGTTTTTT	CASSLNRPGSGELFF	TRBJ2-2	NA	TRBV7-3	once
TGTGCCAGCAGCCGACAGATCGTTAGCTCCTATAATTCACCCCTCCACTTT	CASSRQIVSSYNSPLHF	TRBJ1-6	NA	TRBV11-2	NA
TGTGCCAGCAGTTACTCCGGACAGGGTTATGGCTACACCTTC	CASSYSGQGYGYTF	TRBJ1-2	TRBD1	TRBV6-5	NA
TGTGCCAGCAGCCCCTCCGGGGTCCTAGGGCCCGTCGAGCAGTACTTC	CASSPSGVLGPVEQYF	TRBJ2-7	NA	TRBV11-1	NA
TGTGCCAGCAGCTTGGGAGGGGCCGGTGAGCAGTTCTTC	CASSLGGAGEQFF	TRBJ2-1	NA	TRBV5-5	NA
TGTGCCAGCAGTAAGGACAGGGAGGCCTATGGCTACACCTTC	CASSKDREAYGYTF	TRBJ1-2	TRBD1	TRBV6-1	NA
TGTGCCAGCAGTGAACGGTCGGGGGGGCCAGGTATTCAGTACTTC	CASSERSGGPGIQYF	TRBJ2-4	TRBD2	TRBV6-1	few
TGTGCCAGCCCGGGACAGGGTTACGAGCAGTACTTC	CASPGQGYEQYF	TRBJ2-7	TRBD1	TRBV2	once
TGTGCCAGCTCACCTCAGGGGCAAGATACGCAGTATTTT	CASSPQGQDTQYF	TRBJ2-3	NA	TRBV18	NA
TGTGCCAGCAGCCCTACCACCTCGAATCAACAGTATTTT	CASSPTTSNQQYF	TRBJ2-3	NA	TRBV5-6	NA
TGTGCCAGTAGTACCGACAGGGGAGGCTCACCCCTCCACTTT	CASSTDRGGSPLHF	TRBJ1-6	TRBD1	TRBV19	NA
TGTGCCACCAGCGGCCACCAAGGGACACCATTTAACACTGAAGCTTTCTTT	CATSGHQGTPFNTEAFF	TRBJ1-1	NA	TRBV15	NA
TGTGCCAGCAGTGAAGCGCGAGAAACAGGGATCGGCCATGGCTACACCTTC	CASSEARETGIGHGYTF	TRBJ1-2	NA	TRBV6-1	large
TGTGCCAGCAGTGACAGGGGTGCTGCTAGGGAAAATGAAAAACTGTTTTTT	CASSDRGAARENEKLFF	TRBJ1-4	NA	TRBV6-1	NA
TGTGCCAGCAGTGACCCTGCAGGAATGAACACTGAAGCTTTCTTT	CASSDPAGMNTEAFF	TRBJ1-1	NA	TRBV6-6	NA
TGTGCCATCAGTGAGCCAGGACAGGAAGGCACTGAAGCTTTCTTT	CAISEPGQEGTEAFF	TRBJ1-1	TRBD1	TRBV10-3	NA
TGTGCCAGTACCCTCGGAGGGGCGCGGGGTAACACTGAAGCTTTCTTT	CASTLGGARGNTEAFF	TRBJ1-1	NA	TRBV19	NA
TGTGCCAGCAGTTCAGGGGGCAATCAGCCCCAGCATTTT	CASSSGGNQPQHF	TRBJ1-5	NA	TRBV7-9	NA
TGCGCCAGCAGCTTGGAAGCGGGGGGGCTGAGCGAGCAGTTCTTC	CASSLEAGGLSEQFF	TRBJ2-1	TRBD2	TRBV5-1	NA
TGCGCCAGCAGCACCTCCGGGACAGGGTATGAGCAGTTCTTC	CASSTSGTGYEQFF	TRBJ2-1	TRBD1	TRBV5-1	few
TGTGCCAGCAGCCCAGAAAGAGCGTCAGATACGCAGTATTTT	CASSPERASDTQYF	TRBJ2-3	NA	TRBV4-2	NA
TGTGCCAGCAGTGAACGAAGGCTGGGGACTAATGAAAAACTGTTTTTT	CASSERRLGTNEKLFF	TRBJ1-4	NA	TRBV2	NA
TGTGCCAGCAGTTCGTCGGGGGGACAAGAGACCCAGTACTTC	CASSSSGGQETQYF	TRBJ2-5	TRBD2	TRBV6-4	NA
TGTGCCAGCAGAAGGGACAGGGGATCCTACAATGAGCAGTTCTTC	CASRRDRGSYNEQFF	TRBJ2-1	TRBD1	TRBV6-1	NA